Shown below are 23 T cell receptor beta chains from a single sample sequenced in a study of shared clonotypes between healthy human individuals. This table comes from immunoSEQ multiplex PCR, and its TCRdb copy is limited to in-frame clones, with some not included. The sample lists about 1 million clones, around 74% occurring once. Sequenced material: memory CD4+ T cells sorted from blood. Sample subset: CD45RA-negative fraction. The receptor source for this set is a man between 18 and 29 years old in good health.

V usage is TRBV1 and J usage is TRBJ2-4. TRBV1 is classified as a pseudogene. The CDR3 is 17 amino acids. CDR3 protein: CTSSQAKGKWAKNIQYF. In nucleotides, the CDR3 is TGCACCAGCAGCCAGGCAAAGGGAAAATGGGCCAAAAACATTCAGTACTTC.

V is TRBV29-1 and J is TRBJ2-3; 7 bases map to TRBD2. J gave up 6 bases and V 6 bases, and 9 bases lay outside the gene matches. Germline V CDR1 and CDR2: SQVTM, ANQGSEA. This CDR3 region has 13 residues. In DNA form, the CDR3 reads TGCAGCGTCGAGGCTAGCGGACACGATACGCAGTATTTT. This translates into CSVEASGHDTQYF.

The chain employs TRBV6-6 and TRBJ2-5, with 7 positions matching TRBD2. V was clipped by 2 bases and J by 5 bases; unmatched bases: 2. CDR1 is MNHNY and CDR2 is SVGAGI in the germline V gene (reference sequence). This CDR3 contains 13 residues. For the CDR3, the DNA is TGTGCCAGCAGTTACCCCGGGGGGGAGACCCAGTACTTC. This translates into CASSYPGGETQYF.

The chain joins TRBV5-1 to TRBJ1-1; D may be TRBD1 (6 bases). The CDR3 spans 16 residues. Germline V gene lookup returns CDR1 SGHRS and CDR2 YFSETQ. Trimming took off 1 base at V and 1 base at J, with 14 bases between the two ends. CDR3: CASSLTATQGNTEAFF. The CDR3 coding sequence is TGCGCCAGCAGCTTGACCGCTACACAGGGGAACACTGAAGCTTTCTTT.

In its sample, this clone was seen many times. The J gene is TRBJ2-2, the V gene TRBV28; no definite D call. Deletions cut 8 bases from V and 0 bases from J, with 4 bases between. CDR1 and CDR2 from the germline V gene are MDHEN and SYDVKM. The CDR3 covers 12 residues. The CDR3 sequence is CASPSNTGELFF. CDR3 in DNA: TGTGCCAGCCCTTCGAACACCGGGGAGCTGTTTTTT.

As to this clone: Other DNA sequences in the sample encode the same CDR3. The chain combines TRBV5-1 with TRBJ1-3; 8 bases are shared with TRBD1. V trimming: 4 bases; J trimming: 0 bases; junction bases outside the gene matches: 3. The CDR3 consists of 15 residues. Germline V gene data show CDR1 as SGHRS and CDR2 as YFSETQ. The CDR3 sequence: CASSLQGASGNTIYF. The CDR3 DNA sequence: TGCGCCAGCAGCCTTCAGGGGGCCTCTGGAAACACCATATATTTT.

The chain carries TRBV2 and TRBJ1-6; perhaps TRBD1 as D (5 bases). The V and J ends lost 6 bases and 6 bases respectively, with 24 bases between them. Germline CDR1 reads SNHLY; CDR2 reads FYNNEI. The CDR3 contains 18 residues. The CDR3 nucleotides read TGTGCCAGCAGGGTTTCGAAACCCGGGACGGGGGTTAATTCACCCCTCCACTTT. It encodes CASRVSKPGTGVNSPLHF.

Worth noting for this clone: At the DNA level, this CDR3 is encoded by other sequences in the same sample as well. This chain connects TRBV27 to TRBJ2-1; 9 bases line up with TRBD2. CDR1 and CDR2 (germline): MNHEY, SMNVEV (reference sequence). CDR3 length equals 15 residues. J was trimmed by 2 bases and V by 2 bases; bases with no gene match: 1. The CDR3 region is CASSLAGGTYNEQFF. The DNA for the CDR3 is TGTGCCAGCAGTTTAGCGGGAGGGACCTACAATGAGCAGTTCTTC.

The chain employs TRBV4-1 and TRBJ1-4; possibly TRBD1 for D (5 bases). Trimming left V 0 bases short and J 8 bases short, with 13 bases between. Germline CDR1 and CDR2: MGHRA and YSYEKL. This CDR3 is 15 amino acids long. The CDR3 DNA reads TGCGCCAGCAGCCAAGATCAGAAGCGGGGCGAAAAACTGTTTTTT. Amino acids: CASSQDQKRGEKLFF.

This sequence joins TRBV27 and TRBJ2-7; TRBD2 agrees at 7 bases. V lost 4 bases and J lost 3; bases outside the gene matches: 6. This CDR3 comprises 14 residues. CDR1 is MNHEY, CDR2 SMNVEV, per germline (reference sequence). The CDR3 protein is CASSWREGNYEQYF. DNA for the CDR3: TGTGCCAGCAGTTGGAGGGAGGGGAACTACGAGCAGTACTTC.

Regarding this clone: One base separates it from a far larger clone, so it is likely a read error. The gene calls are TRBV5-1 and TRBJ2-7, with D unresolved. The CDR3 covers 11 residues. From germline, CDR1 is SGHRS and CDR2 YFSETQ. The CDR3 here is CASSSSYGQYF. The CDR3 DNA reads TGCGCCAGCAGCTCTTCCTACGGGCAGTACTTC.

Written as DNA, the CDR3 is TGTGCCAGCAGTTTCGGGACAGGGGTTTTTTTTAATTCACCCCTCCACTTT. Its translation is CASSFGTGVFFNSPLHF. The V call is TRBV28, the J call TRBJ1-6, with TRBD1 matching 10 bases. Unmatched junction bases numbered 8, after V lost 3 bases and J lost 6 bases. Germline lookup yields CDR1 MDHEN and CDR2 SYDVKM. The CDR3 runs 17 residues. The complete variable domain, with remaining parts taken from reference TRBV28 and TRBJ1-6, reads DVKVTQSSRYLVKRTGEKVFLECVQDMDHENMFWYRQDPGLGLRLIYFSYDVKMKEKGDIPEGYSVSREKKERFSLILESASTNQTSMYLCASSFGTGVFFNSPLHFGNGTRLTVT.

The chain employs TRBV19 and TRBJ1-1, with TRBD1 matching 10 bases. The CDR3 runs to 18 residues. The trim removed 4 bases at V and 1 base at J, leaving 12 bases unmatched. Germline V gene sequence: CDR1 LNHDA, CDR2 SQIVND (reference sequence). CDR3 DNA sequence: TGTGCCAGTAGTACCCGGACAGGGGGGGTGGCCACGAACACTGAAGCTTTCTTT. Encoded protein: CASSTRTGGVATNTEAFF.

Details on this clone: Other DNA sequences in the same sample also yield this CDR3. This chain connects TRBV18 to TRBJ1-2, with D possibly matching TRBD1 (5 bases). With 4 bases removed from V and 5 bases from J, the gap between germline ends came to 11 bases. Germline-derived CDR1 and CDR2 are KGHSH and LQKENI. The length of the CDR3 is 13 residues. The CDR3 loop is CASSRDGGYGYTF. CDR3 coding DNA: TGTGCCAGCTCACGGGACGGGGGTTATGGCTACACCTTC.

This sequence joins TRBV10-1 and TRBJ1-1, with a possible D match to TRBD1 (5 bases). Looked up from germline, CDR1 is WNHNN and CDR2 is SYGVQD (reference sequence). The CDR3 has 16 amino acids. V lost 8 bases and J lost 4, with 23 bases in between. The chain's CDR3 is CASVSGPWVGGTEAFF. The CDR3 DNA reads as TGCGCCAGCGTAAGTGGTCCTTGGGTGGGGGGCACTGAAGCTTTCTTT.

The chain uses TRBV7-2 and TRBJ2-5, with unresolved D. Germline V CDR1 and CDR2: SGHTA, FQGNSA. The V end was cut by 10 bases, the J end by 1 base, with 22 bases between. CDR3 length: 16 residues. CDR3 loop: CATAERPVSSQETQYF. DNA of the CDR3: TGTGCCACCGCGGAACGACCCGTGTCCTCCCAAGAGACCCAGTACTTC. The entire variable domain, with the rest obtained from reference TRBV7-2 and TRBJ2-5, is as follows: GAGVSQSPSNKVTEKGKDVELRCDPISGHTALYWYRQSLGQGLEFLIYFQGNSAPDKSGLPSDRFSAERTGGSVSTLTIQRTQQEDSAVYLCATAERPVSSQETQYFGPGTRLLVL.

As for this clone: Other DNA sequences in the sample encode the same CDR3. The genes are TRBV6-6 and TRBJ2-2, with unresolved D. V was cut by 0 bases and J by 7 bases, with 3 bases left in between. The CDR3 is 12 residues long. Germline loops: CDR1 MNHNY, CDR2 SVGAGI (reference sequence). The CDR3 DNA sequence: TGTGCCAGCAGTTACTCTGGCGGGGAGCTGTTTTTT. This gives the protein CASSYSGGELFF.

The gene calls are TRBV18 and TRBJ2-3; TRBD1 might be the D (6 bases). Germline V gives CDR1 KGHSH, CDR2 LQKENI. Between the trimmed V and J ends, which lost 4 bases and 5 bases, there was a span of 19 bases. The CDR3 has 16 amino acids. Here the CDR3 DNA reads TGTGCCAGCTCACGTACAGGGCGCCTTCCTGGAGATACGCAGTATTTT. It codes for CASSRTGRLPGDTQYF.

V is TRBV5-4 and J is TRBJ2-3; D call uncertain. Germline V gives CDR1 SGHNT, CDR2 YYREEE (reference sequence). The CDR3 has 13 residues. V was cut by 1 base and J by 3 bases, with 6 bases left in between. CDR3 DNA sequence: TGTGCCAGCAGCTTGATGGTGACAGATACGCAGTATTTT. This encodes CASSLMVTDTQYF.

The chain uses TRBV4-2 and TRBJ2-7, with TRBD2 matching over 7 bases. Trimming cost V 0 bases and J 4 bases; bases outside gene matches: 6. Germline CDR1 reads LGHNA; CDR2 reads YNFKEQ. The CDR3 sequence is 15 residues long. For the CDR3, the DNA is TGTGCCAGCAGCCAAGATTTGCGGGGGAGTTACGAGCAGTACTTC. This gives the protein CASSQDLRGSYEQYF.

This sequence joins TRBV6-1 and TRBJ1-5; D is uncertain. Per the germline V gene, CDR1 is MNHNS and CDR2 is SASEGT. This CDR3 is built from 14 residues. V was clipped by 10 bases and J by 2 bases, with 15 bases between them. This CDR3 is CATREGPGNQPQHF. CDR3 in DNA: TGTGCCACTCGGGAAGGGCCGGGCAATCAGCCCCAGCATTTT.

The V and J genes are TRBV10-3 and TRBJ1-2; no reliable D call. Per the germline V gene, CDR1 is ENHRY and CDR2 is SYGVKD. The CDR3 has 14 amino acids. V shed 0 bases and J shed 4 bases, with 9 bases lying between them. DNA of the CDR3: TGTGCCATCAGTGAGTCGGAGGGTAGCTATGGCTACACCTTC. Its protein product is CAISESEGSYGYTF.

The chain is built from TRBV2 and TRBJ2-1; the D gene is possibly TRBD2 (6 bases). CDR1 is SNHLY and CDR2 is FYNNEI in the germline V gene. This CDR3 contains 13 residues. The V end lost 6 bases, the J end lost 5 bases, and 11 bases lay between the germline ends. As DNA, the CDR3 is TGTGCCAGCAGCGTGACTAGTGACAATGAGCAGTTCTTC. This encodes CASSVTSDNEQFF.